Below are 14 T cell receptor beta chains sequenced from a single sample in a study of blood T cell repertoires in COVID-19. Sequencing used immunoSEQ multiplex PCR; TCRdb keeps in-frame clones, though not all of them. The table has approximately 150,000 clones, 70% to 90% seen once. Sequences were obtained from peripheral blood. The origin of the receptors is an older man with acute or convalescent COVID-19.

V is TRBV27 and J is TRBJ1-6; the D gene is possibly TRBD1 (6 bases). V lost 8 bases to trimming and J lost 8 bases, with 13 bases between them. CDR1 MNHEY and CDR2 SMNVEV come from the germline V gene (reference sequence). The CDR3 runs to 13 residues. CDR3 sequence reads: CASRQAWDSPLHF. In DNA form, the CDR3 reads TGTGCCAGCCGACAGGCGTGGGATTCACCCCTCCACTTT.

This chain uses TRBV19 with TRBJ1-1; weak D call: TRBD1 (5 bases). Looked up from germline, CDR1 is LNHDA and CDR2 is SQIVND (reference sequence). This CDR3 comprises 16 residues. Trimming cost V 6 bases and J 0 bases, with 17 bases left between them. The CDR3 protein is CASRSQGTLMNTEAFF. Here the CDR3 DNA reads TGTGCCAGTAGGAGTCAGGGTACTCTCATGAACACTGAAGCTTTCTTT.

CDR3 sequence reads: CASSLDLGAGGYNEQFF. For the CDR3, the DNA is TGTGCCAGCAGCTTAGATCTTGGGGCGGGAGGGTACAATGAGCAGTTCTTC. The chain joins TRBV11-2 to TRBJ2-1, with 9 bases identical to TRBD2. Germline CDR1 reads SGHAT; CDR2 reads FQNNGV. The V gene end was trimmed by 0 bases and the J gene end by 4 bases; junction bases not matched to a gene: 7. This CDR3 region has 17 residues.

This sequence joins TRBV5-5 and TRBJ1-2, with D possibly matching TRBD1 (5 bases). The CDR3 runs 14 residues. V lost 0 bases, J lost 0 bases, and 6 bases lay in between. Germline CDR1 SGHKS, CDR2 YYEKEE (reference sequence). The CDR3 DNA is TGTGCCAGCAGCTTGGGACAGCCTAACTATGGCTACACCTTC. Translating gives CASSLGQPNYGYTF.

The J gene is TRBJ2-5, the V gene TRBV20-1, with 9 bases that match TRBD1. The V gene end was trimmed by 3 bases and the J gene end by 6 bases; junction bases not matched to a gene: 5. This CDR3 contains 13 residues. Germline V gene sequence: CDR1 DFQATT, CDR2 SNEGSKA (reference sequence). For the CDR3, the DNA is TGCAGTGCTAGTGCCGGGACAGGGAAGACCCAGTACTTC. Amino acid sequence: CSASAGTGKTQYF.

About this clone itself: Other nucleotide sequences from this sample produce the same CDR3. This chain uses TRBV5-4 with TRBJ2-7, with 11 bases identical to TRBD2. The V segment lost 1 base and the J segment 2 bases; nucleotides outside the gene matches: 2. This CDR3 has 15 residues. Germline V lookup: CDR1 SGHNT, CDR2 YYREEE (reference sequence). The CDR3 bases are TGTGCCAGCAGCTTGAGTAGCGGGGGGGCCTACGAGCAGTACTTC. Residues: CASSLSSGGAYEQYF.

The chain couples TRBV6-5 to TRBJ2-5; D gene unclear. The CDR3 covers 13 residues. Germline values: CDR1 MNHEY, CDR2 SVGAGI. Trimming cost V 11 bases and J 4 bases, with 17 bases left between them. CDR3 sequence: CAASRQAGETQYF. In nucleotides, the CDR3 is TGTGCCGCCAGCAGGCAGGCAGGAGAGACCCAGTACTTC.

The gene calls are TRBV28 and TRBJ1-4; 7 bases match TRBD1. The ends lost 6 bases at V and 5 bases at J; junction bases unmatched: 18. Germline V gives CDR1 MDHEN, CDR2 SYDVKM. CDR3 length: 18 residues. CDR3 sequence reads: CASSSPDRTRDPNEKLFF. CDR3 in DNA: TGTGCCAGCAGCTCCCCGGACAGGACGCGGGATCCCAATGAAAAACTGTTTTTT. Together with reference TRBV28 and TRBJ1-4, the CDR3 gives the full variable domain: DVKVTQSSRYLVKRTGEKVFLECVQDMDHENMFWYRQDPGLGLRLIYFSYDVKMKEKGDIPEGYSVSREKKERFSLILESASTNQTSMYLCASSSPDRTRDPNEKLFFGSGTQLSVL.

The gene calls are TRBV3-1 (or the pseudogene TRBV3-2) and TRBJ2-2; 10 bases line up with TRBD1. Germline assignment: CDR1 LGHDT and CDR2 YNNKEL (reference sequence). This CDR3 has 14 amino acids. The ends lost 5 bases at V and 4 bases at J; junction bases unmatched: 1. The CDR3 loop is CASSRTGGTGELFF. CDR3 sequence (DNA): TGTGCCAGCAGCAGGACAGGGGGCACCGGGGAGCTGTTTTTT.

V is TRBV3-1 (or the pseudogene TRBV3-2) and J is TRBJ2-4, with D perhaps TRBD1 (6 bases). Between the trimmed V and J ends, which lost 1 base and 3 bases, there was a span of 10 bases. The CDR3 is 15 residues long. Germline-derived CDR1 and CDR2 are LGHDT and YNNKEL (reference sequence). The CDR3 DNA sequence: TGTGCCAGCAGCCAAGTAGGGGGAGTCAAAAACATTCAGTACTTC. It codes for CASSQVGGVKNIQYF.

The chain couples TRBV15 to TRBJ1-5; the D is unclear. This CDR3 has 14 residues. The V gene's germline CDR1 is LNHNV and CDR2 YYDKDF (reference sequence). Trimming shortened V by 0 bases and J by 7 bases, and 10 bases separated the two germline ends. Written as DNA, the CDR3 is TGTGCCACCAGCAGAGAGAGGGTCGGCCAGCCCCAGCATTTT. Translating gives CATSRERVGQPQHF.

The J gene is TRBJ1-1, the V gene TRBV12-3 or TRBV12-4; unclear D gene. Trimming took off 2 bases at V and 1 base at J, with 5 bases between the two ends. CDR3 size: 13 residues. In nucleotides, the CDR3 is TGTGCCAGCAGTTTACGAGAGAACACTGAAGCTTTCTTT. It is translated as CASSLRENTEAFF.

The rearrangement joins TRBV7-2 to TRBJ1-5; the match to TRBD1 covers 8 bases. V was clipped by 4 bases and J by 0 bases; unmatched bases: 11. CDR1 SGHTA and CDR2 FQGNSA come from the germline V gene. The CDR3 sequence is 18 residues long. In DNA, the CDR3 is TGTGCCAGCAGCTCACCGAATAAGGACAGGGATAGCAATCAGCCCCAGCATTTT. It specifies CASSSPNKDRDSNQPQHF.

The CDR3 DNA reads as TGCAGCGTGGTAGGGGGCTACGAGCAGTACTTC. It yields the protein CSVVGGYEQYF. The chain couples TRBV29-1 to TRBJ2-7; tentatively, D is TRBD1 (6 bases). Germline-derived CDR1 and CDR2 are SQVTM and ANQGSEA. The CDR3 is 11 amino acids. V was pared by 6 bases and J by 3 bases, with 9 bases between.